The clone carrying this TCR beta chain was found once. These data originate in a study of blood T cell repertoires in COVID-19. Study overall: Italy, Spain and the United States were the sources of the convalescent and acute COVID-19 samples. T cells, B-cell-depleted T cells, or PBMCs provided the cDNA or gDNA that served as material.

Under the authors' procedure: Estimates of nucleated cell counts were drawn from the amplification of reference gene primers. Repertoires were generated with immunoSEQ multiplex PCR, while TCRdb's copy carries only in-frame clones and drops some. D and trimming come from the DNA, and the V and J calls and clone size come from that table. The data show some 180,000 clones, approximately 90% seen once. The trim removed 7 bases at V and 3 bases at J, leaving 6 bases unmatched. This CDR3 has 13 residues. Germline CDR1 reads LNHDA; CDR2 reads SQIVND (reference sequence). The sequencing sample was made of peripheral blood. The J gene is TRBJ2-7, the V gene TRBV19, with 7 positions matching TRBD1. The clonotype was recovered from a man aged 35 to 55 with active or convalescent COVID-19. The CDR3 coding sequence is TGTGCCAGTACCAACAGGGGTTTCTACGAGCAGTACTTC. Translating gives CASTNRGFYEQYF.